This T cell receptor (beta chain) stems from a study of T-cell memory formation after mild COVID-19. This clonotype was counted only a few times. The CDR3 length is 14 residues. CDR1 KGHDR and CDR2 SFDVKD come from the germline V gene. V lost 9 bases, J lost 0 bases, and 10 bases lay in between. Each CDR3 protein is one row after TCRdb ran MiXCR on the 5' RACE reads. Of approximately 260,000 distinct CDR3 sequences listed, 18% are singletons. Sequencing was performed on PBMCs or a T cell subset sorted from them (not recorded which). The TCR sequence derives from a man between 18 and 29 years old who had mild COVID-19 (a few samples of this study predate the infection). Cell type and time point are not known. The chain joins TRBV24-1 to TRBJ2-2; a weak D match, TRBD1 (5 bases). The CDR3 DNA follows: TGTGCCACCCAGGGCCCCGCGAACACCGGGGAGCTGTTTTTT. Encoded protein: CATQGPANTGELFF.